The present T cell receptor beta chain was sequenced within a study of T cells in Graves' hyperthyroidism and ophthalmopathy. The J segment lost 5 bases and the V segment lost 9 bases, leaving 8 bases of the junction unmatched. The CDR3 runs to 14 residues. Germline-derived CDR1 and CDR2 are MNHNS and SASEGT. TCR beta CDR3 regions were amplified from RNA. HTBI primers drove first-round RT-PCR of the TCR CDR3. One entry per CDR3 protein, called by TCRdb with MiXCR from the multiplex PCR reads. Counted here are more than 550,000 distinct CDR3 sequences, around 16% occurring once; the ten biggest clones make up around 16%. This clonotype was picked up a small number of times.

Sequencing was carried out using blood. V is TRBV6-1 and J is TRBJ1-3; 9 bases line up with TRBD1. This receptor was identified in a man between 50 and 59 years old with Graves' hyperthyroidism. The CDR3: CASTFGQGRNTIYF. As DNA, the CDR3 is TGTGCCAGTACTTTCGGACAGGGGCGAAACACCATATATTTT.